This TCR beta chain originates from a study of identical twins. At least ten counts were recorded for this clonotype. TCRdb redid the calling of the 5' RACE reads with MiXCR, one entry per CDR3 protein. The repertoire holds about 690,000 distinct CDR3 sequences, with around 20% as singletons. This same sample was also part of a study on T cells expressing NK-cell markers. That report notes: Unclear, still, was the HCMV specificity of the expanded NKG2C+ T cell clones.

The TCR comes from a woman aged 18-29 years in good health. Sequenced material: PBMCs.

DNA for the CDR3: TGCAGTGCTAGAGATCAACTAGCGGGTTCCTACAATGAGCAGTTCTTC. The encoded protein is CSARDQLAGSYNEQFF. The chain employs TRBV20-1 and TRBJ2-1; 9 bases are a match to TRBD2. V shed 0 bases and J 1 base; nucleotides not matched to a gene: 4. Germline lookup yields CDR1 DFQATT and CDR2 SNEGSKA (reference sequence). This CDR3 contains 16 residues.